A single count supports the clone carrying this T cell receptor (beta chain). This table comes from immunoSEQ multiplex PCR, and its TCRdb copy is limited to in-frame clones, with some not included. The repertoire holds under 110,000 clones, with roughly 84% as singletons. These data come from a study of T cell responses to AZD1222 COVID-19 vaccine. On the study more broadly: Both about-4-week and about-12-week second-dose recipients were combined.

CDR1 is SGHAT, CDR2 FQNNGV, per germline. The CDR3 totals 15 residues. J gave up 6 bases and V 6 bases, and 11 bases lay outside the gene matches. This receptor was identified in an adult in good health. This chain joins TRBV11-2 and TRBJ1-5; 7 bases agree with TRBD1. Specimen: peripheral blood, collected on day 0 of AZD1222 vaccination. CDR3 region: CASSEALQGSQPQHF. The CDR3 bases are TGTGCCAGCAGTGAAGCATTACAGGGGAGTCAGCCCCAGCATTTT.